This TCR beta chain originates from a study of shared clonotypes between healthy human individuals. Overall study results and limits: Read depth was anticipated to influence clonotype sharing among donors.

This CDR3 comprises 16 residues. Germline CDR1 reads SGHRS; CDR2 reads YFSETQ. V was trimmed by 0 bases and J by 3 bases, leaving 16 bases between them. Note on this clone: Antigen: not known.

Assay used: immunoSEQ multiplex PCR; TCRdb lists only in-frame clones, some missing. The data show around 1.6 million clones, about 98% seen once. Input material: naive CD4+ T cells sorted from blood. Subset defined: CD45RA+ positively selected. This clonotype was obtained from a man aged 25-40 years in good health. V and J are TRBV5-1 and TRBJ2-7; D gene uncertain. The CDR3 bases are TGCGCCAGCAGCTTGGTAATTTCGTCGGATGGCTACGAGCAGTACTTC. Translated, it gives CASSLVISSDGYEQYF. Looking up the rest from reference TRBV5-1 and TRBJ2-7 gives the full variable domain: KAGVTQTPRYLIKTRGQQVTLSCSPISGHRSVSWYQQTPGQGLQFLFEYFSETQRNKGNFPGRFSGRQFSNSRSEMNVSTLELGDSALYLCASSLVISSDGYEQYFGPGTRLTVT.